Shown below are 29 T cell receptor beta chains from a single sample sequenced in a study of breast tumors, draining lymph nodes, adjacent tissues. TCRdb ran MiXCR on the multiplex PCR reads and lists one entry per CDR3 protein. This table has 50,000 to 65,000 distinct CDR3 sequences, around 45% appearing once. The source material was breast tumor tissue. These receptors came from a female donor with breast cancer. Some clones in this sample may be carry-over from other donors' samples.

On this clonotype itself: This may be a read error: a much more frequent sequence differs by one nucleotide. The chain employs TRBV6-1 and TRBJ2-5, with D unclear. V lost 5 bases, J lost 7 bases, and 14 bases lay in between. The CDR3 extends over 13 amino acids. In germline, CDR1 is MNHNS, CDR2 SASEGT. CDR3 sequence reads: CASSLVLRGTQYF. The DNA for the CDR3 is TGTGCCAGCAGTCTTGTCCTCCGAGGGACCCAGTACTTC.

This clonotype was detected many times. V and J are TRBV20-1 and TRBJ1-5; D is unresolved. CDR1 is DFQATT, CDR2 SNEGSKA, per germline (reference sequence). CDR3 length: 14 amino acids. Trimming pared 5 bases from V and 7 bases from J, leaving 18 bases between. The CDR3 DNA sequence: TGCAGTGCTGTACGGGAGGCGTATAGACAGCCCCAGCATTTT. It translates to CSAVREAYRQPQHF.

By sample fraction, this clonotype is medium-sized (0.01 to 0.1%). V gene TRBV10-3 combines with J gene TRBJ1-2; possibly TRBD1 for D (6 bases). The V and J ends lost 0 bases and 8 bases respectively, with 16 bases between them. The CDR3 consists of 15 residues. Germline assignment: CDR1 ENHRY and CDR2 SYGVKD. CDR3 protein: CAISESVGGSGGYTF. The CDR3, as DNA: TGTGCCATCAGTGAGTCAGTTGGGGGCAGCGGGGGCTACACCTTC.

This clonotype showed up just a few times. The rearrangement uses TRBV5-4 and TRBJ1-5; D not certain. V lost 2 bases and J lost 9, with 6 bases in between. CDR3 length: 11 amino acids. The V gene's germline CDR1 is SGHNT and CDR2 YYREEE (reference sequence). This CDR3 is CASSFGRPQHF. CDR3 nucleotide sequence: TGTGCCAGCAGCTTCGGACGGCCCCAGCATTTT.

The chain recombines TRBV7-9 with TRBJ2-7, with TRBD1 matching over 9 bases. After removal of 4 bases from V and 2 bases from J, the junction contained 9 bases not matched to a gene. This CDR3 spans 16 amino acids. CDR1 SEHNR and CDR2 FQNEAQ come from the germline V gene (reference sequence). DNA for the CDR3: TGTGCCAGCAGCTGGGGACAGGGCGTAGACGCCTACGAGCAGTACTTC. Protein sequence: CASSWGQGVDAYEQYF.

This clonotype showed up many times. This chain links TRBV5-8 with TRBJ2-2; TRBD1 matches at 12 bases. V was clipped by 2 bases and J by 2 bases; unmatched bases: 1. Germline V gives CDR1 SGHTS, CDR2 YDEGEE. The CDR3 runs to 16 residues. The CDR3 sequence: CASSFGTGGNTGELFF. CDR3 sequence (DNA): TGTGCCAGCAGCTTTGGGACAGGGGGCAACACCGGGGAGCTGTTTTTT.

This clonotype came up a few times. The chain recombines TRBV5-1 with TRBJ2-7, with a tentative D call TRBD1 (5 bases). CDR3 size: 14 residues. Per the germline V gene, CDR1 is SGHRS and CDR2 is YFSETQ. Trimming cost V 2 bases and J 3 bases, with 12 bases left between them. CDR3 coding DNA: TGCGCCAGCAGCTTAGCGCAGACAGTCTACGAGCAGTACTTC. This translates into CASSLAQTVYEQYF. Supplemented by reference TRBV5-1 and TRBJ2-7, the full variable domain reads KAGVTQTPRYLIKTRGQQVTLSCSPISGHRSVSWYQQTPGQGLQFLFEYFSETQRNKGNFPGRFSGRQFSNSRSEMNVSTLELGDSALYLCASSLAQTVYEQYFGPGTRLTVT.

This clonotype came up many times. This chain connects TRBV24-1 to TRBJ2-1; TRBD2 aligns across 12 bases. Unmatched junction bases numbered 10, after V lost 5 bases and J lost 9 bases. Germline CDR1 and CDR2: KGHDR and SFDVKD. There are 16 residues in the CDR3. CDR3 DNA sequence: TGTGCCACCAGTGGAGGCCTAGCGGGAGGGCCTGCTGAGCAGTTCTTC. This sequence encodes CATSGGLAGGPAEQFF.

This clonotype was counted ten times or more. The chain combines TRBV27 with TRBJ2-7; D unresolved. The CDR3 has 14 residues. V was pared by 3 bases and J by 0 bases, with 9 bases between. CDR1 MNHEY and CDR2 SMNVEV come from the germline V gene (reference sequence). Here the CDR3 DNA reads TGTGCCAGCAGTTTGACGTCCAACTCCTACGAGCAGTACTTC. It is translated as CASSLTSNSYEQYF.

The rearrangement uses TRBV6-1 and TRBJ2-1; the D call may be TRBD1 or TRBD2 (5 bases each). This CDR3 region has 14 residues. Trimming took 5 bases from V and 5 from J, leaving 13 bases between them. The germline CDR1 and CDR2 sequences are MNHNS and SASEGT. CDR3 sequence reads: CASSHPGPDNEQFF. DNA of the CDR3: TGTGCCAGCAGTCACCCGGGACCCGACAATGAGCAGTTCTTC.

Concerning this clonotype itself: Sequence at one end of the junction differs from germline and may be a read error. The chain employs TRBV5-5 and TRBJ2-7, with 9 bases aligning to TRBD2. The CDR3 length is 16 residues. Germline loops: CDR1 SGHKS, CDR2 YYEKEE (reference sequence). The CDR3 bases are TGTGCCAGCAGCCAACCCTCGGCTAGCGGGGCCTACGAGCGGTACTTC. This codes for CASSQPSASGAYERYF.

This chain links TRBV9 with TRBJ2-4, with 8 positions matching TRBD2. This CDR3 is 14 amino acids long. J gave up 9 bases and V 0 bases, and 5 bases lay outside the gene matches. CDR1 is SGDLS and CDR2 is YYNGEE in the germline V gene. The CDR3 here is CASSVGGRLGIQYF. CDR3 in DNA: TGTGCCAGCAGCGTAGGCGGGAGGTTGGGCATTCAGTACTTC. The complete variable domain, with remaining parts taken from reference TRBV9 and TRBJ2-4, reads DSGVTQTPKHLITATGQRVTLRCSPRSGDLSVYWYQQSLDQGLQFLIQYYNGEERAKGNILERFSAQQFPDLHSELNLSSLELGDSALYFCASSVGGRLGIQYFGAGTRLSVL.

The table lists this clonotype with many counts. The chain joins TRBV6-2 or TRBV6-3 to TRBJ2-5; D uncertain. The CDR3 covers 15 residues. The V and J ends lost 5 bases and 5 bases respectively, with 18 bases between them. Germline V gene data show CDR1 as MNHEY and CDR2 as SVGEGT. CDR3 sequence reads: CASSAPWPAMETQYF. The CDR3 coding sequence is TGTGCCAGCAGTGCCCCGTGGCCAGCGATGGAGACCCAGTACTTC.

This clonotype has a count of ten or more. The CDR3 reads CASSQARTLYGYTF. The CDR3 DNA is TGTGCCAGCAGCCAAGCCCGGACACTCTATGGCTACACCTTC. The rearrangement uses TRBV4-2 and TRBJ1-2; tentative D call: TRBD1 (5 bases). The CDR3 contains 14 residues. The V end lost 1 base, the J end lost 4 bases, and 10 bases lay between the germline ends. CDR1 and CDR2 (germline): LGHNA, YNFKEQ.

This clonotype was counted many times. The V call is TRBV7-2, the J call TRBJ1-2; TRBD1 aligns across 8 bases. The CDR3 extends over 13 amino acids. Germline V gives CDR1 SGHTA, CDR2 FQGNSA. V was clipped by 2 bases and J by 8 bases; unmatched bases: 4. CDR3 in DNA: TGTGCCAGCAGCTTACTCGGGACAGGCGGCTACACCTTC. Protein product: CASSLLGTGGYTF.

CDR3 sequence (DNA): TGTGCCAGCAGCTTATGGGGTCGGGCACTTGGCAATGAGCAGTTCTTC. Protein: CASSLWGRALGNEQFF. The V gene is TRBV11-3, the J gene TRBJ2-1, with unresolved D. The CDR3 length is 16 residues. The V gene's germline CDR1 is SGHNT and CDR2 YENEEA. V was clipped by 2 bases and J by 6 bases, with 17 bases between them. The complete variable domain, with remaining parts taken from reference TRBV11-3 and TRBJ2-1, reads EAGVVQSPRYKIIEKKQPVAFWCNPISGHNTLYWYLQNLGQGPELLIRYENEEAVDDSQLPKDRFSAERLKGVDSTLKIQPAELGDSAVYLCASSLWGRALGNEQFFGPGTRLTVL.

The CDR3 DNA sequence: TGTGCCAGCAGCCCCAGTGGCCAGGCGGGAGGCACTCAGCCCCAGCATTTT. Translating gives CASSPSGQAGGTQPQHF. The chain recombines TRBV7-9 with TRBJ1-5; D gene uncertain. V lost 5 bases to trimming and J lost 6 bases, with 23 bases between them. The CDR3 has 17 amino acids. The V gene's germline CDR1 is SEHNR and CDR2 FQNEAQ (reference sequence). The whole variable domain, remainder taken from reference TRBV7-9 and TRBJ1-5, is DTGVSQNPRHKITKRGQNVTFRCDPISEHNRLYWYRQTLGQGPEFLTYFQNEAQLEKSRLLSDRFSAERPKGSFSTLEIQRTEQGDSAMYLCASSPSGQAGGTQPQHFGDGTRLSIL.

The chain joins TRBV7-8 to TRBJ2-2; D unclear. This CDR3 comprises 12 residues. Germline CDR1 reads SGHVS; CDR2 reads FQNEAQ. Trimming cost V 1 base and J 9 bases, with 6 bases left between them. CDR3 amino acids: CASSLGIRELFF. The CDR3 region has the DNA TGTGCCAGCAGCTTAGGGATTCGGGAGCTGTTTTTT.

This clonotype came up many times. This chain connects TRBV2 to TRBJ2-2, with 8 bases aligning to TRBD1. The junction had 7 bases not matched to a gene; V was cut back by 9 bases and J by 4 bases. This CDR3 spans 14 amino acids. The germline V gene encodes CDR1 SNHLY and CDR2 FYNNEI. CDR3 region: CARQGARGTGELFF. As DNA, the CDR3 is TGTGCCAGGCAGGGGGCGCGGGGCACCGGGGAGCTGTTTTTT.

This clonotype was counted at least ten times. The chain carries TRBV5-8 and TRBJ2-5; 11 positions match TRBD1. The CDR3 has 15 amino acids. Trimming cost V 0 bases and J 4 bases; bases outside gene matches: 2. Germline CDR1 SGHTS, CDR2 YDEGEE. The CDR3 reads CASSLGTGGAETQYF. As DNA, the CDR3 is TGTGCCAGCAGCTTGGGGACAGGGGGCGCAGAGACCCAGTACTTC. The full variable domain, completed using reference TRBV5-8 and TRBJ2-5, is EAGVTQSPTHLIKTRGQQATLRCSPISGHTSVYWYQQALGLGLQFLLWYDEGEERNRGNFPPRFSGRQFPNYSSELNVNALELEDSALYLCASSLGTGGAETQYFGPGTRLLVL.

The gene calls are TRBV6-1 and TRBJ1-1; D is unresolved. The germline V and J ends were trimmed by 6 bases and 6 bases, with 14 bases remaining between them. Germline V CDR1 and CDR2: MNHNS, SASEGT. The CDR3 contains 13 residues. CDR3 nucleotides: TGTGCCAGCAGGCAAGTAGAGGGCGCTGAAGCTTTCTTT. Its translation is CASRQVEGAEAFF.

This clonotype showed up many times. The chain is built from TRBV19 and TRBJ2-3; D gene ambiguous. V shed 1 base and J shed 2 bases, with 4 bases lying between them. The CDR3 loop spans 13 amino acids. CDR1 is LNHDA, CDR2 SQIVND, per germline (reference sequence). CDR3 in DNA: TGTGCCAGTAGTATAGCGAACACAGATACGCAGTATTTT. Amino acids: CASSIANTDTQYF.

This chain uses TRBV15 with TRBJ2-7, with 10 bases that match TRBD2. The CDR3 has 15 amino acids. Per the germline V gene, CDR1 is LNHNV and CDR2 is YYDKDF (reference sequence). V trimming: 0 bases; J trimming: 7 bases; junction bases outside the gene matches: 6. This chain's CDR3 is CATSRDIAGGMEQYF. CDR3 coding DNA: TGTGCCACCAGCAGAGATATAGCGGGGGGAATGGAGCAGTACTTC.

This clonotype was counted at least ten times. The chain uses TRBV29-1 and TRBJ2-2, with D tentatively TRBD2 (5 bases). This CDR3 is 14 amino acids long. CDR1 and CDR2 (germline): SQVTM, ANQGSEA. V was pared by 1 base and J by 1 base, with 7 bases between. This CDR3 is CSVEVGMNTGELFF. The CDR3 DNA reads TGCAGCGTTGAAGTCGGGATGAACACCGGGGAGCTGTTTTTT.

Many counts were recorded for this clonotype. This rearrangement joins TRBV20-1 to TRBJ2-1; TRBD2 might be the D (6 bases). Per germline, CDR1 DFQATT and CDR2 SNEGSKA (reference sequence). The CDR3 covers 16 residues. V was trimmed by 0 bases and J by 0 bases, leaving 12 bases between them. Written as DNA, the CDR3 is TGCAGTGCTAGAGATAGCGGTAGCGGCTCCTACAATGAGCAGTTCTTC. Amino acids: CSARDSGSGSYNEQFF.

The sample holds many counts of this clonotype. The chain has TRBV18 and TRBJ2-5, with a possible D match to TRBD2 (5 bases). V lost 4 bases and J lost 5, with 14 bases in between. CDR1 is KGHSH, CDR2 LQKENI, per germline. CDR3 length: 14 amino acids. The CDR3 nucleotides read TGTGCCAGCTCACAAATAGACGGCGGGGAGACCCAGTACTTC. It codes for CASSQIDGGETQYF.

There are many counts of this clonotype. The genes are TRBV7-8 and TRBJ2-2; no clear D. CDR3 length equals 15 residues. V dropped 1 base and J dropped 1 base, with 7 bases sitting between them. CDR1 is SGHVS and CDR2 is FQNEAQ in the germline V gene. CDR3 sequence (DNA): TGTGCCAGCAGCTTAGTTTCAGGGAACACCGGGGAGCTGTTTTTT. Its translation is CASSLVSGNTGELFF.

This clonotype was seen many times. The chain employs TRBV19 and TRBJ2-1, with D possibly being TRBD2 (6 bases). Trimming pared 3 bases from V and 7 bases from J, leaving 16 bases between. Germline lookup yields CDR1 LNHDA and CDR2 SQIVND (reference sequence). This CDR3 is 15 amino acids long. The CDR3 DNA reads as TGTGCCAGTAGTATCATGTCTCTTGCGGGAAATGAGCAGTTCTTC. It encodes CASSIMSLAGNEQFF. The complete variable domain, with remaining parts taken from reference TRBV19 and TRBJ2-1, reads DGGITQSPKYLFRKEGQNVTLSCEQNLNHDAMYWYRQDPGQGLRLIYYSQIVNDFQKGDIAEGYSVSREKKESFPLTVTSAQKNPTAFYLCASSIMSLAGNEQFFGPGTRLTVL.

This clonotype came up many times. The chain carries TRBV20-1 and TRBJ2-1, with 13 bases aligning to TRBD2. Germline V CDR1 and CDR2: DFQATT, SNEGSKA (reference sequence). The V gene end was trimmed by 1 base and the J gene end by 6 bases; junction bases not matched to a gene: 6. The CDR3 runs to 16 residues. CDR3 region: CSARVLLAGGFNEQFF. The CDR3 coding sequence is TGCAGTGCTAGAGTCCTACTAGCGGGAGGGTTCAATGAGCAGTTCTTC.